This T cell receptor (beta chain) derives from a study of blood T cell repertoires in COVID-19. Across the study: Spain, Italy and the United States supplied samples that represented acute and convalescent COVID-19. PBMCs, B-cell-depleted T cells, or T cells provided the cDNA or gDNA that made up the material.

Deletions cut 0 bases from V and 0 bases from J, with 6 bases between. CDR1 and CDR2 from the germline V gene are SGHRS and YFSETQ. The length of the CDR3 is 14 residues. The protocol was immunoSEQ multiplex PCR, while the TCRdb copy is restricted to in-frame clones and leaves out a portion. The sample lists roughly 30,000 clones; around 84% were seen once. The TCR sequence derives from a human donor in a cohort sampled during active COVID-19. The V and J genes are TRBV5-1 and TRBJ1-1, with D perhaps matching TRBD1 (5 bases). The source material was peripheral blood. The CDR3 region is CASSLGTMNTEAFF. The CDR3 nucleotides read TGCGCCAGCAGCTTGGGGACAATGAACACTGAAGCTTTCTTT.